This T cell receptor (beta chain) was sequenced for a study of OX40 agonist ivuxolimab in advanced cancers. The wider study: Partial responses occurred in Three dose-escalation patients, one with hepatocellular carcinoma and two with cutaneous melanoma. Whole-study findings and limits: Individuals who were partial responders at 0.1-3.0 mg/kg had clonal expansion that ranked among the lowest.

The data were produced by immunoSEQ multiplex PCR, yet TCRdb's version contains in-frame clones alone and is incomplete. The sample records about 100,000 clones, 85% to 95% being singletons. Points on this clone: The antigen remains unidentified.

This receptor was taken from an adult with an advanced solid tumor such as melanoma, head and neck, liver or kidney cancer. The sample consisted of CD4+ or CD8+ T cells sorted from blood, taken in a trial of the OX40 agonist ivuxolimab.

In nucleotides, the CDR3 is TGTGCCAGCAGTCGAAGACGGATAGCGGGAGGGCCGTTTGCAGATACGCAGTATTTT. Residues: CASSRRRIAGGPFADTQYF. The chain links TRBV7-2 to TRBJ2-3; 11 bases match TRBD2. CDR3 length equals 19 residues. Trimming cost V 6 bases and J 4 bases; bases outside gene matches: 18. Germline CDR1 and CDR2: SGHTA and FQGNSA.